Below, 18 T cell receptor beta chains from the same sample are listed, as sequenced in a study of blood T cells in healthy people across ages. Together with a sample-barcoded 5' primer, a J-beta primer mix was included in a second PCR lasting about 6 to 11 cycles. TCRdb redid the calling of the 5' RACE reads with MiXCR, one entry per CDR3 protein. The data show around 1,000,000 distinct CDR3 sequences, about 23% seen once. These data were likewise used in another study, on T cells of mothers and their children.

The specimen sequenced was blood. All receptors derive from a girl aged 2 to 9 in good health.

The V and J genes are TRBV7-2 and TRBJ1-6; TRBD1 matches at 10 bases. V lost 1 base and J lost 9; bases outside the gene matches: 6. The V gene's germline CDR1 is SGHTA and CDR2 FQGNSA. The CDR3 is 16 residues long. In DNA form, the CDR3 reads TGTGCCAGCAGCTTAGTGGGGACAGGGGAAGGTTCACCCCTCCACTTT. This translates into CASSLVGTGEGSPLHF.

The CDR3 sequence is CASSQRAGGSEAFF. The CDR3 DNA reads as TGCGCCAGCAGCCAAAGAGCCGGTGGGTCTGAAGCTTTCTTT. V usage is TRBV4-3 and J usage is TRBJ1-1; D uncertain. The V end lost 2 bases, the J end lost 6 bases, and 13 bases lay between the germline ends. This CDR3 has 14 residues. CDR1 is LGHNA, CDR2 YSLEER, per germline.

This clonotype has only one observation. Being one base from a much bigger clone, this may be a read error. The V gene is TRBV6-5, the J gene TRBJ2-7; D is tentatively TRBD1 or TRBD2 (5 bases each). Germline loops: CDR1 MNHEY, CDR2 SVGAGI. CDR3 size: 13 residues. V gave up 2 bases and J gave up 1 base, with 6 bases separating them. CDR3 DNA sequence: TGTGCCAGCAGTTACGAGGGGTCCTACGAGCAGTACTTC. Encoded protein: CASSYEGSYEQYF.

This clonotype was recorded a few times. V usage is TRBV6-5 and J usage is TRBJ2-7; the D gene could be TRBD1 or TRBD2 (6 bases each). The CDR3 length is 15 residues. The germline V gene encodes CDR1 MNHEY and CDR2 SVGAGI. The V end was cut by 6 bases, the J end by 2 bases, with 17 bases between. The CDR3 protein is CASRSVRGGPYEQYF. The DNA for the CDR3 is TGTGCCAGCAGGTCTGTACGTGGGGGGCCCTACGAGCAGTACTTC.

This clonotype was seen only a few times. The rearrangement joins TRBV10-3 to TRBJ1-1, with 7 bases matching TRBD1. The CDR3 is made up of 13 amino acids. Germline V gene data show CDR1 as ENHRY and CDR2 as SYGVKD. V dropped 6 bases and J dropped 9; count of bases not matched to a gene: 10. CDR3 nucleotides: TGTGCCATCAGACCATGGGGACAGACCAAAGCTTTCTTT. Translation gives CAIRPWGQTKAFF.

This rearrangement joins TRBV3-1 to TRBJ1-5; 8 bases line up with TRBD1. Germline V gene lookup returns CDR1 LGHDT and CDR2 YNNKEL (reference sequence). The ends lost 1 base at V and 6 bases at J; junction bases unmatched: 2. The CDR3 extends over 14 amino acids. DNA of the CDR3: TGTGCCAGCAGCCAAGCTACAGGGGGTCAGCCCCAGCATTTT. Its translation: CASSQATGGQPQHF.

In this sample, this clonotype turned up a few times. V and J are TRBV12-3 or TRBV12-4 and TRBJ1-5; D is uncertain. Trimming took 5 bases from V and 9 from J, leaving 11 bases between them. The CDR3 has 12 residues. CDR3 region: CASSPGLGPQHF. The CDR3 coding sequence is TGTGCCAGCAGTCCCGGACTGGGGCCCCAGCATTTT.

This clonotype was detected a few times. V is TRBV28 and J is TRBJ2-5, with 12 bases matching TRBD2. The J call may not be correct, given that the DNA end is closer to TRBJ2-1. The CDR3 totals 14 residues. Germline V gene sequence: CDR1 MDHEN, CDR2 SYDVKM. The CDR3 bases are TGTGCCAGCAGCACGACTAGCGGGAGAGGAGAGCAGTTCTTC. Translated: CASSTTSGRGEQFF.

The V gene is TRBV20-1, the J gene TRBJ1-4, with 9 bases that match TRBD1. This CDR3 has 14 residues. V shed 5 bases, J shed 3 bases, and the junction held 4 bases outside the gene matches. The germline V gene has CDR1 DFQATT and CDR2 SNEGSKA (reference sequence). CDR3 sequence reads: CSALQGAANEKLFF. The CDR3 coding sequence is TGCAGTGCTTTACAGGGGGCGGCTAATGAAAAACTGTTTTTT.

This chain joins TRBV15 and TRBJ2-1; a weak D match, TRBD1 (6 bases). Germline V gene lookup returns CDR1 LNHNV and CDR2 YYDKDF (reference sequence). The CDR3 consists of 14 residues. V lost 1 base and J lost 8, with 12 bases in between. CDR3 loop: CATSRVQGSHEQFF. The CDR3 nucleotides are TGTGCCACCAGCAGAGTGCAGGGGAGTCATGAGCAGTTCTTC.

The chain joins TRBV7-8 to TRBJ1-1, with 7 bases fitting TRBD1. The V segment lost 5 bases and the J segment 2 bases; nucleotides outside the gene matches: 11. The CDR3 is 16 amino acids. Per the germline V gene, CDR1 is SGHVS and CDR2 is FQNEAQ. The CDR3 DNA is TGTGCCAGCAGCGTTACTCAGACAGGGATAAACACTGAAGCTTTCTTT. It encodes CASSVTQTGINTEAFF. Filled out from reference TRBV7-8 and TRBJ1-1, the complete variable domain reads GAGVSQSPRYKVAKRGQDVALRCDPISGHVSLFWYQQALGQGPEFLTYFQNEAQLDKSGLPSDRFFAERPEGSVSTLKIQRTQQEDSAVYLCASSVTQTGINTEAFFGQGTRLTVV.

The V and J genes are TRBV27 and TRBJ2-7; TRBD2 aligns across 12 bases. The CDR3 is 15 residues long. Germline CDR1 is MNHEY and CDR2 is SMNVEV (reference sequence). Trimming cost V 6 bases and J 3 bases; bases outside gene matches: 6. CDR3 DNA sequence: TGTGCCAGCAGGGACCTAGCGGGGGGGTACTACGAGCAGTACTTC. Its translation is CASRDLAGGYYEQYF.

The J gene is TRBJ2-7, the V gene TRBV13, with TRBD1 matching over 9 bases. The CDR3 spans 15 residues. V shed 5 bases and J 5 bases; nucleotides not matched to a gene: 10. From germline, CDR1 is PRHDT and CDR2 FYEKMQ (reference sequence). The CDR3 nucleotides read TGTGCCAGCAGCCCGTGGGACAGGGAATCCCACGAGCAGTACTTC. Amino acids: CASSPWDRESHEQYF.

The CDR3 reads CASTSLRARGEKLFF. CDR3 sequence (DNA): TGTGCCAGCACTAGCCTCAGGGCACGGGGTGAAAAACTGTTTTTT. The chain couples TRBV6-5 to TRBJ1-4; D is possibly TRBD1 (5 bases). Per germline, CDR1 MNHEY and CDR2 SVGAGI. CDR3 length: 15 amino acids. The ends were cut back, 7 bases at V and 7 bases at J, with 19 bases in the middle.

Written as DNA, the CDR3 is TGTGCCAGCAGCGCCGGGACAGGTGCCTCTGGGGCCAACGTCCTGACTTTC. This encodes CASSAGTGASGANVLTF. The chain employs TRBV13 and TRBJ2-6, with 8 positions matching TRBD1. This CDR3 region has 17 residues. The trim removed 5 bases at V and 0 bases at J, leaving 6 bases unmatched. Per germline, CDR1 PRHDT and CDR2 FYEKMQ (reference sequence).

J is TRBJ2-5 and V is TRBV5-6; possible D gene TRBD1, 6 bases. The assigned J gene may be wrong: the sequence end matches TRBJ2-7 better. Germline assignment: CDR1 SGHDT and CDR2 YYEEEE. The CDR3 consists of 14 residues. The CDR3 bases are TGTGCCAGCAGCCCGGGCCAGGGGCACGACGAGCAGTACTTC. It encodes CASSPGQGHDEQYF.

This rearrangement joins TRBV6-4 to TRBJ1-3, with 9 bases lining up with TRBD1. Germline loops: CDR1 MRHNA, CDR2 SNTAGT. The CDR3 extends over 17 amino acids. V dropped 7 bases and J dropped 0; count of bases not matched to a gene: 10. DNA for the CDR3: TGTGCCAGCAAAGGGACAGGGCGTTCCAGCTCTGGAAACACCATATATTTT. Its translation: CASKGTGRSSSGNTIYF.

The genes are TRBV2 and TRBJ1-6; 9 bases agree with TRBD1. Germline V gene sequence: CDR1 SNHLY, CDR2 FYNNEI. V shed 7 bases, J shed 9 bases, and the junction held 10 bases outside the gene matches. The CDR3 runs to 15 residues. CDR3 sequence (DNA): TGTGCCAGCACCCTTTTAGGACAGGGGAGTTCACCCCTCCACTTT. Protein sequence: CASTLLGQGSSPLHF.